One and the same sample provided the 10 T cell receptor beta chains below, sequenced in a study of blood T cell repertoires in COVID-19. Sequencing used immunoSEQ multiplex PCR; TCRdb keeps in-frame clones, though not all of them. The sample has around 52,000 clones, roughly nine tenths seen once; the top ten hold under 35%. Sequencing input: peripheral blood. The receptors were gathered from a woman of 80 years or more with acute or convalescent COVID-19.

The chain uses TRBV29-1 and TRBJ2-1; 9 positions match TRBD2. This CDR3 has 13 amino acids. Germline V CDR1 and CDR2: SQVTM, ANQGSEA. With V trimmed by 4 bases and J by 9 bases, 7 bases remained unmatched. The CDR3 nucleotides read TGCAGCGTTGCCGGTAGCGGGGGTGGTGAGCAGTTCTTC. Translation: CSVAGSGGGEQFF.

The chain couples TRBV9 to TRBJ1-1; no firm D call. V was cut by 4 bases and J by 0 bases, with 13 bases left in between. CDR1 and CDR2 from the germline V gene are SGDLS and YYNGEE. The CDR3 covers 15 residues. CDR3 protein: CASSNEPTLNTEAFF. The CDR3 nucleotides are TGTGCCAGCAGCAATGAGCCAACCCTGAACACTGAAGCTTTCTTT.

The rearrangement uses TRBV11-2 and TRBJ1-2, with 8 positions matching TRBD1. CDR3 length equals 13 residues. Per germline, CDR1 SGHAT and CDR2 FQNNGV. Losses at the gene ends were 2 bases for V and 6 bases for J; bases not matched to a gene: 2. The CDR3 spells CASSLQGADGYTF. In nucleotides, the CDR3 is TGTGCCAGCAGCTTACAGGGGGCGGATGGCTACACCTTC.

The chain combines TRBV24-1 with TRBJ2-3; D is unresolved. In germline, CDR1 is KGHDR, CDR2 SFDVKD. This CDR3 has 13 amino acids. Trimming took off 0 bases at V and 2 bases at J, with 2 bases between the two ends. This chain's CDR3 is CATSDLHTDTQYF. CDR3 bases: TGTGCCACCAGTGATTTGCACACAGATACGCAGTATTTT.

The rearrangement uses TRBV7-9 and TRBJ1-1; 9 positions match TRBD1. Germline V gene lookup returns CDR1 SEHNR and CDR2 FQNEAQ (reference sequence). Trimming at V came to 4 bases and at J to 5 bases, leaving 5 bases not matched to a gene. The CDR3 has 14 amino acids. DNA of the CDR3: TGTGCCAGCAGCTGGTCGGGACAGGGAACTGAAGCTTTCTTT. It is translated as CASSWSGQGTEAFF.

V gene TRBV21-1 combines with J gene TRBJ1-6; TRBD1, the table's D call, was not compared with the DNA. TRBV21-1 is deemed a pseudogene. This CDR3 has 15 residues. Here the CDR3 reads CASSNGGDRDSPLHF. The CDR3 DNA sequence: TGTGCCAGCAGCAACGGGGGGGACAGGGATTCACCCCTCCACTTT.

The chain recombines TRBV11-2 with TRBJ2-3; D perhaps matches TRBD2 (6 bases). Deletions cut 1 base from V and 1 base from J, with 12 bases between. The CDR3 extends over 16 amino acids. Per the germline V gene, CDR1 is SGHAT and CDR2 is FQNNGV. CDR3 protein: CASSLGLALGTDTQYF. The CDR3 DNA sequence: TGTGCCAGCAGCTTAGGTCTAGCGTTGGGCACAGATACGCAGTATTTT.

The chain is built from TRBV24-1 and TRBJ2-7; tentatively, D is TRBD1 (6 bases). The germline V and J ends were trimmed by 7 bases and 3 bases, with 12 bases remaining between them. The CDR3 has 13 residues. In germline, CDR1 is KGHDR, CDR2 SFDVKD. The CDR3 here is CATRVGGYYEQYV. The CDR3 DNA reads TGTGCCACCAGGGTAGGGGGTTACTACGAGCAGTACGTC.

The chain has TRBV19 and TRBJ2-3; TRBD2 might be the D (7 bases). The CDR3 sequence is 15 residues long. CDR1 is LNHDA and CDR2 is SQIVND in the germline V gene (reference sequence). Trimming removed 3 bases from V and 1 base from J, with 11 bases in between. CDR3 nucleotides: TGTGCCAGTAGTATCAGGGGAGGGGGCACAGATACGCAGTATTTT. Its translation is CASSIRGGGTDTQYF.

The V and J genes are TRBV2 and TRBJ2-1, with 10 nucleotides matching TRBD2. CDR1 SNHLY and CDR2 FYNNEI come from the germline V gene. This CDR3 comprises 17 residues. The V gene end was trimmed by 1 base and the J gene end by 4 bases; junction bases not matched to a gene: 7. DNA of the CDR3: TGTGCCAGCAGTGAAGACGTAGCGGGGGGACCTTACAATGAGCAGTTCTTC. It yields the protein CASSEDVAGGPYNEQFF.